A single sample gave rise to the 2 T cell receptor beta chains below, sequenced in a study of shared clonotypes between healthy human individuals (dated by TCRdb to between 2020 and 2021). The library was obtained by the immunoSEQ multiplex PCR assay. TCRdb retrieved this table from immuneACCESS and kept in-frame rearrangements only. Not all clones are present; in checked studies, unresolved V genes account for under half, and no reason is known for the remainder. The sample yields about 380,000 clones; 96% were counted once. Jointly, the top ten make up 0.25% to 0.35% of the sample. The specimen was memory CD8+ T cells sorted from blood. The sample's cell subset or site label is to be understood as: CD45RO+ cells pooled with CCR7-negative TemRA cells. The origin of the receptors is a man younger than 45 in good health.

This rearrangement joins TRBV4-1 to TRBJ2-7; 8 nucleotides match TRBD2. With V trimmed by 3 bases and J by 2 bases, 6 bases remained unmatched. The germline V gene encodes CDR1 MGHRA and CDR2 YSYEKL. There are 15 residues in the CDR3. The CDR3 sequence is CASSQYVAGTYEQYF. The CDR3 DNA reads TGCGCCAGCAGCCAGTATGTAGCGGGAACCTACGAGCAGTACTTC.

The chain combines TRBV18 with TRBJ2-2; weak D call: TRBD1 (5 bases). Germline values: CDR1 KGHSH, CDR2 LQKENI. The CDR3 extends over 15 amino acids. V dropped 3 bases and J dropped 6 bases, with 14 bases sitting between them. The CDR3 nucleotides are TGTGCCAGCTCACCCCAAGGGGCGGCGGCCGGGGAGCTGTTTTTT. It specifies CASSPQGAAAGELFF.